This is a list of T cell receptor beta chains from one sample in a study of identical twins. TCRdb independently ran MiXCR on the 5' RACE reads; one entry per CDR3 protein. Here the sample spans 640,000 or so distinct CDR3 sequences, over 5% being singletons. The sequenced sample consisted of naive T cells sorted from blood. The receptor source for this set is a young man in good health. Each CDR3 is given with its conserved first and last residue. Each record gives: clone size, V gene, J gene, D gene, CDR3 protein, CDR3 DNA. D genes are given only for firm matches. Clone size appears in some rows only: once, few, many, or a class for an expanded clone.

abundance: many; v_gene: TRBV29-1; j_gene: TRBJ2-7; d_gene: -; CDR3aa: CSVINGEQYF; CDR3nt: TGCAGCGTCATCAATGGCGAGCAGTACTTC
abundance: -; v_gene: TRBV18; j_gene: TRBJ2-7; d_gene: TRBD1; CDR3aa: CASSQGQINEQYF; CDR3nt: TGTGCCAGCTCACAGGGACAGATCAACGAGCAGTACTTC
abundance: few; v_gene: TRBV9; j_gene: TRBJ2-1; d_gene: TRBD1; CDR3aa: CASSATTGDYNEQFF; CDR3nt: TGTGCCAGCAGCGCTACGACAGGGGACTACAATGAGCAGTTCTTC
abundance: -; v_gene: TRBV5-8; j_gene: TRBJ2-7; d_gene: TRBD2; CDR3aa: CASRTTPGTSGTYEQYF; CDR3nt: TGTGCCAGCAGGACTACACCGGGGACTAGCGGGACGTACGAGCAGTACTTC
abundance: few; v_gene: TRBV20-1; j_gene: TRBJ2-5; d_gene: -; CDR3aa: CSAEKLAESQETQYF; CDR3nt: TGCAGTGCAGAGAAATTAGCGGAATCACAAGAGACCCAGTACTTC
abundance: many; v_gene: TRBV20-1; j_gene: TRBJ2-7; d_gene: -; CDR3aa: CSATITNTYEQYF; CDR3nt: TGCAGTGCTACTATCACTAACACCTACGAGCAGTACTTC
abundance: many; v_gene: TRBV7-2; j_gene: TRBJ2-4; d_gene: -; CDR3aa: CASSGGPMDIQYF; CDR3nt: TGTGCCAGCAGCGGTGGACCTATGGACATTCAGTACTTC
abundance: -; v_gene: TRBV30; j_gene: TRBJ2-2; d_gene: -; CDR3aa: CAWSVLPPTGELFF; CDR3nt: TGTGCCTGGAGTGTACTACCGCCTACCGGGGAGCTGTTTTTT
abundance: few; v_gene: TRBV30; j_gene: TRBJ2-3; d_gene: -; CDR3aa: CAWGGTDTQYF; CDR3nt: TGTGCCTGGGGGGGGACAGATACGCAGTATTTT
abundance: few; v_gene: TRBV7-2; j_gene: TRBJ2-5; d_gene: -; CDR3aa: CASSSQGRSGETQYF; CDR3nt: TGTGCCAGCAGCTCCCAAGGGAGATCTGGGGAGACCCAGTACTTC
abundance: many; v_gene: TRBV20-1; j_gene: TRBJ1-1; d_gene: TRBD1; CDR3aa: CSARDSTGLKSRGMNTEAFF; CDR3nt: TGCAGTGCTAGAGACTCGACAGGGCTCAAATCCCGGGGGATGAACACTGAAGCTTTCTTT
abundance: many; v_gene: TRBV29-1; j_gene: TRBJ1-1; d_gene: -; CDR3aa: CSALGPEAFF; CDR3nt: TGCAGCGCATTGGGCCCTGAAGCTTTCTTT
abundance: many; v_gene: TRBV7-8; j_gene: TRBJ1-6; d_gene: TRBD1; CDR3aa: CASSLAQGTGGYSPLHF; CDR3nt: TGTGCCAGCAGCTTAGCGCAGGGGACAGGAGGGTATTCACCCCTCCACTTT
abundance: many; v_gene: TRBV11-2; j_gene: TRBJ2-7; d_gene: TRBD2; CDR3aa: CASSLVWDLADPSSYEQYF; CDR3nt: TGTGCCAGCAGCTTAGTTTGGGATCTAGCGGACCCCAGTTCCTACGAGCAGTACTTC
abundance: few; v_gene: TRBV11-3; j_gene: TRBJ2-3; d_gene: -; CDR3aa: CASSPVRATDTQYF; CDR3nt: TGTGCCAGCAGCCCCGTCCGGGCCACAGATACGCAGTATTTT
abundance: few; v_gene: TRBV7-6; j_gene: TRBJ2-5; d_gene: TRBD2; CDR3aa: CASSPLATETQYF; CDR3nt: TGTGCCAGCAGCCCACTAGCGACGGAGACCCAGTACTTC
abundance: many; v_gene: TRBV10-3; j_gene: TRBJ2-1; d_gene: -; CDR3aa: CAISEGPTNSYNEQFF; CDR3nt: TGTGCCATCAGTGAGGGCCCGACAAACAGCTACAATGAGCAGTTCTTC
abundance: -; v_gene: TRBV4-3; j_gene: TRBJ2-1; d_gene: TRBD1; CDR3aa: CAISQDLGQGTYNEQFF; CDR3nt: TGCGCCATCAGCCAAGATTTGGGACAGGGGACATACAATGAGCAGTTCTTC
abundance: few; v_gene: TRBV6-1; j_gene: TRBJ2-3; d_gene: -; CDR3aa: CASTNSGPRDTQYF; CDR3nt: TGTGCCAGCACCAACTCCGGGCCCAGGGATACGCAGTATTTT
abundance: few; v_gene: TRBV6-5; j_gene: TRBJ2-5; d_gene: TRBD2; CDR3aa: CASSYEDGRRETQYF; CDR3nt: TGTGCCAGCAGTTACGAAGACGGGAGGAGAGAGACCCAGTACTTC